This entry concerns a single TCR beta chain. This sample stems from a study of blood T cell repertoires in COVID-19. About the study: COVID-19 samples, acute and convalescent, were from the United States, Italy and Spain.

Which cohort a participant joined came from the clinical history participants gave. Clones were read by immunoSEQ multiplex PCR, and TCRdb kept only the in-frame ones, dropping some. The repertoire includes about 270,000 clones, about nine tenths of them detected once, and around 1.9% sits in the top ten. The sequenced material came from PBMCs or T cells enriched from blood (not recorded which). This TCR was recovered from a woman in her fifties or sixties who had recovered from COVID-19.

In DNA form, the CDR3 reads TGTGCCAGCAGTGAATACCCGGCCTATAATTCACCCCTCCACTTT. Residues: CASSEYPAYNSPLHF. The rearrangement uses TRBV6-1 and TRBJ1-6; D is ambiguous. From germline, CDR1 is MNHNS and CDR2 SASEGT. V was clipped by 2 bases and J by 2 bases, with 7 bases between them. The CDR3 runs 15 residues.